This T cell receptor beta chain derives from a study of T cells after yellow fever vaccination. Concerning this clonotype: Its antigen is unidentified.

General study points: Post-booster reappearance was seen for most primary-vaccination clones (96% CD4, roughly 88% CD8).

The TCR cDNA carried a universal primer site and UMIs from 5'RACE template switching. TCRdb recomputed calls from the 5' RACE reads with MiXCR, one row per CDR3 protein. The sample lists about 120,000 distinct CDR3 sequences, around 9.8% occurring once. CDR1 is MNHEY and CDR2 is SMNVEV in the germline V gene (reference sequence). V was pared by 2 bases and J by 0 bases, with 11 bases between. The CDR3 totals 16 residues. The source of this sequence is a man younger than 35 who received the YFV17D yellow fever vaccine. The chain carries TRBV27 and TRBJ2-1; no definite D call. The source was CD8+ T cells sorted from PBMCs, collected on the day of the yellow fever booster vaccination. CDR3: CASSLDWVGSYNEQFF. CDR3 in DNA: TGTGCCAGCAGTTTAGATTGGGTGGGCTCCTACAATGAGCAGTTCTTC.